Below, one TCR beta chain is given with its context. As yet, its antigen is unknown. CDR1 is LNHDA and CDR2 is SQIVND in the germline V gene (reference sequence). Trimming shortened V by 3 bases and J by 2 bases, and 13 bases separated the two germline ends. The CDR3 spans 15 residues. In the PCR, 60 Vbeta and 13 Jbeta primers were used. Repertoires were generated with immunoSEQ multiplex PCR, while TCRdb's copy carries only in-frame clones and drops some. This sample has about 150,000 clones, with 65% to 80% found just once. This specimen belongs to a study of cytomegalovirus exposure and HLA in healthy donors. Overall study findings and caveats: Accurate predictions that matched the HLA-A and HLA-B alleles of most subjects were reportedly made from TCR beta sequences. A later examination showed that TCR association rates differed by HLA locus, with DRB1 most and HLA-C fewest.

The chain has TRBV19 and TRBJ1-2; D is possibly TRBD1 (5 bases). Sample: PBMCs. This sequence was found in a woman aged 40 to 50 in good health and CMV-seronegative. The DNA of the CDR3 is TGTGCCAGTAGTATGGGGGGACTGATGAACTATGGCTACACCTTC. The encoded protein is CASSMGGLMNYGYTF. Full variable domain (remainder filled in from reference TRBV19 and TRBJ1-2): DGGITQSPKYLFRKEGQNVTLSCEQNLNHDAMYWYRQDPGQGLRLIYYSQIVNDFQKGDIAEGYSVSREKKESFPLTVTSAQKNPTAFYLCASSMGGLMNYGYTFGSGTRLTVV.